This T cell receptor (beta chain) was recorded in a study of molecular identifiers for immune sequencing clone quantification. Bulk TCR library preparation followed previously described methods with listed TCR primers. Using its own MiXCR run on the PCR reads, TCRdb lists one record per CDR3 protein. Of some 320,000 distinct CDR3 sequences detected, roughly 24% appear once; the ten largest clones hold approximately 0.74%. The ends lost 1 base at V and 1 base at J; junction bases unmatched: 8. CDR3 length equals 18 residues. Germline assignment: CDR1 SGHTA and CDR2 FQGTGA. Concerning this clonotype: Its matching antigen is unknown.

Using 10%, 30% or 50% RNA, naive CD8 libraries were derived from roughly 20,000 to 1,000,000 sorted cells. CD8+CD4-CCR7+CD45RA+ cells were sorted as naive CD8 T cells. Study-wide points: Sharing of a barcode by identical TCR molecules could cause highly expanded clone sizes to be underestimated.

The receptor's source is a human donor in good health. Some libraries in this study had Jurkat cell RNA spiked in. The chain has TRBV7-3 and TRBJ2-1; 9 nucleotides line up with TRBD2. Material: naive CD8+ T cells from blood, with Jurkat cell RNA spiked in. Subset given: FACS-sorted CD8+CD4-CCR7+CD45RA+ naive T cells. The CDR3 DNA sequence: TGTGCCAGCAGCTTAAACGGCGGGAGGGCCATATCCTACAATGAGCAGTTCTTC. It yields the protein CASSLNGGRAISYNEQFF.